This T cell receptor beta chain comes out of a study of identical twins. Notes on the study in general: Zero-insertion analyses might be partly confounded by invariant T cells like MAIT and iNKT. Twin sharing of out-of-frame TCR alpha was underestimated by models in monozygotic pairs.

The cDNA had a unique molecular identifier and a template-switch universal primer site. From the 5' RACE reads, TCRdb called clonotypes with MiXCR, one entry per CDR3 protein. The table lists around 530,000 distinct CDR3 sequences, roughly 15% of them singletons, with less than 0.5% in the top ten. Notes on this clonotype: Its specificity is not known.

This CDR3 is built from 13 residues. With V trimmed by 6 bases and J by 6 bases, 4 bases remained unmatched. CDR1 is LGHDT, CDR2 YNNKEL, per germline (reference sequence). The same sample was also used in a study of yellow fever vaccine responses in identical twins.

The sequencing input was CD4+ T cells sorted from blood. The sequence derives from a woman under 30 in good health. The rearrangement links TRBV3-1 to TRBJ2-1; 8 bases align to TRBD2. This CDR3 is CASRVAGTNEQFF. The CDR3 DNA reads TGTGCCAGCAGGGTAGCGGGGACCAATGAGCAGTTCTTC.